This entry describes one T cell receptor (beta chain). Its antigen is as yet unknown. Obtained from alopecia areata patients were lesional scalp punch biopsies along with peripheral blood. This specimen belongs to a study of CD8+ T cells in alopecia areata. General study points: Lesional scalp, especially alopecia totalis/universalis, showed higher clonality than normal scalp.

Extracted RNA was reverse transcribed into cDNA, the sequencing template. The repertoire was sequenced with immunoSEQ multiplex PCR; TCRdb's copy has only in-frame clones and lacks some. The repertoire includes some 51,000 clones, about 96% of them detected once, and roughly 25% sits in the top ten. Germline V lookup: CDR1 ENHRY, CDR2 SYGVKD. The V end lost 3 bases, the J end lost 0 bases, and 4 bases lay between the germline ends. This CDR3 is built from 13 residues. The sequencing here drew on CD8+ T cells sorted from blood, taken at week 0. The V call is TRBV10-3, the J call TRBJ2-3; D is unresolved. The clonotype comes from a human donor with alopecia areata. The CDR3 DNA reads TGTGCCATCAGTGAAATTAGCACAGATACGCAGTATTTT. This gives the protein CAISEISTDTQYF.